The 30 T cell receptor beta chains below all came from one sample that was sequenced in a study of HIV-infected patients and healthy controls. About 480 ng RNA was reverse transcribed with alpha and beta constant-region primers. Each of the alpha and beta chains got its own library through chain-specific third strand synthesis with indices. TCRdb re-called the 5' RACE reads through MiXCR, storing one row per CDR3 protein. The sample gives more than 4,000 distinct CDR3 sequences, 20% to 25% of which show up once; almost 30% is in the top ten. Roughly three months, about 14 weeks, into antiretroviral therapy, follow-up blood was collected. No cell fractionation was done, so the repertoire covers all unsorted peripheral blood T cells. The sample consisted of blood, taken during antiretroviral therapy. Receptors were obtained from an adult with HIV infection.

V gene TRBV9 combines with J gene TRBJ2-1; 9 bases fit TRBD1. The junction had 4 bases not matched to a gene; V was cut back by 10 bases and J by 5 bases. Germline V CDR1 and CDR2: SGDLS, YYNGEE. The CDR3 totals 12 residues. The CDR3, as DNA: TGTGCCTCCCGGACAGGGGACAATGAGCAGTTCTTC. Translating it yields CASRTGDNEQFF.

A few counts support this clonotype. V and J are TRBV5-1 and TRBJ1-2; possible D gene TRBD1, 5 bases. This CDR3 is 16 amino acids long. Germline V lookup: CDR1 SGHRS, CDR2 YFSETQ. V was pared by 1 base and J by 2 bases, with 15 bases between. The CDR3 DNA follows: TGCGCCAGCAGCTTGAGCTTAAGGGGATCGAACTATGGCTACACCTTC. The encoded protein is CASSLSLRGSNYGYTF.

This clonotype was seen at least ten times. This sequence joins TRBV11-2 and TRBJ1-6; the D is unclear. Trimming took 0 bases from V and 1 from J, leaving 7 bases between them. Germline assignment: CDR1 SGHAT and CDR2 FQNNGV. The CDR3 contains 16 residues. DNA for the CDR3: TGTGCCAGCAGCTTAGACAGGCCATCCTATAATTCACCCCTCCACTTT. Translating gives CASSLDRPSYNSPLHF.

Judged by abundance, this clonotype is medium-sized. The chain uses TRBV7-6 and TRBJ2-7; 8 bases align to TRBD1. Germline values: CDR1 SGHVS, CDR2 FNYEAQ. The CDR3 runs to 13 residues. Trimming cost V 6 bases and J 6 bases; bases outside gene matches: 7. The CDR3 DNA sequence: TGTGCCAGCAGTTCCGGGACAGGTCCCGAGCAGTACTTC. Its translation is CASSSGTGPEQYF.

By frequency in the sample, this clonotype is medium-sized (0.01 to 0.1%). V gene TRBV7-2 combines with J gene TRBJ2-7; TRBD2 aligns across 9 bases. The V gene's germline CDR1 is SGHTA and CDR2 FQGNSA. This CDR3 has 15 residues. With 1 base clipped from V and 5 bases from J, the junction kept 6 bases outside the gene matches. The CDR3 loop is CASSLGGTSRHEQYF. CDR3 in DNA: TGTGCCAGCAGCTTAGGTGGGACTAGCCGCCACGAGCAGTACTTC. The full variable domain, rest sourced from reference TRBV7-2 and TRBJ2-7, is GAGVSQSPSNKVTEKGKDVELRCDPISGHTALYWYRQSLGQGLEFLIYFQGNSAPDKSGLPSDRFSAERTGGSVSTLTIQRTQQEDSAVYLCASSLGGTSRHEQYFGPGTRLTVT.

This clonotype was recorded once. A much larger clonotype is one base distant, so this may be a read error. The chain recombines TRBV2 with TRBJ1-5; the match to TRBD1 covers 7 bases. The CDR3 extends over 14 amino acids. Germline assignment: CDR1 SNHLY and CDR2 FYNNEI. CDR3 loop: CASTYRDSNQPHHF. For the CDR3, the DNA is TGTGCCAGCACGTACCGGGACAGCAATCAGCCCCATCATTTT.

This clonotype is medium-sized (0.01 to 0.1%) within its sample. The gene calls are TRBV3-1 and TRBJ2-7; D not resolved. The CDR3 runs 13 residues. V was clipped by 0 bases and J by 2 bases, with 5 bases between them. From germline, CDR1 is LGHDT and CDR2 YNNKEL (reference sequence). CDR3 residues: CASSQDKTYEQYF. DNA of the CDR3: TGTGCCAGCAGCCAAGATAAGACCTACGAGCAGTACTTC.

This clonotype is labeled medium-sized. This sequence joins TRBV10-1 and TRBJ1-1; the D gene is possibly TRBD1 (5 bases). There are 14 residues in the CDR3. Trimming removed 6 bases from V and 0 bases from J, with 11 bases in between. The germline CDR1 and CDR2 sequences are WNHNN and SYGVQD (reference sequence). The CDR3 loop is CASSSTAMNTEAFF. The CDR3 region has the DNA TGCGCCAGCAGCTCGACAGCCATGAACACTGAAGCTTTCTTT.

This clonotype was found many times. The rearrangement uses TRBV19 and TRBJ2-1; D assignment may be TRBD1 or TRBD2 (6 bases each). The germline V gene encodes CDR1 LNHDA and CDR2 SQIVND (reference sequence). V was pared by 3 bases and J by 4 bases, with 13 bases between. This CDR3 has 15 amino acids. DNA for the CDR3: TGTGCCAGTAGTATCGTGACGGGGGCTTACAATGAGCAGTTCTTC. Residues: CASSIVTGAYNEQFF.

By share, this clonotype ranks as medium-sized (0.01 to 0.1%). This chain joins TRBV6-5 and TRBJ2-1; 11 nucleotides line up with TRBD2. The length of the CDR3 is 17 residues. Germline-derived CDR1 and CDR2 are MNHEY and SVGAGI. V shed 6 bases, J shed 4 bases, and the junction held 11 bases outside the gene matches. The CDR3 sequence is CASRITSGGAHYNEQFF. CDR3 sequence (DNA): TGTGCCAGCAGGATTACTAGCGGGGGCGCCCATTACAATGAGCAGTTCTTC.

The sample holds many counts of this clonotype. The V call is TRBV4-3, the J call TRBJ1-3; D uncertain. CDR3 length: 16 residues. The V and J ends lost 3 bases and 0 bases respectively, with 12 bases between them. Germline assignment: CDR1 LGHNA and CDR2 YSLEER. Written as DNA, the CDR3 is TGCGCCAGCAGCCAGGAGTGGGGAGGCTCTGGAAACACCATATATTTT. It codes for CASSQEWGGSGNTIYF.

This clonotype appeared a single time. It may be a read error: a sequence one base away is much more abundant. The chain is built from TRBV4-3 and TRBJ1-1; a weak D match, TRBD1 (6 bases). From germline, CDR1 is LGHNA and CDR2 YSLEER. The CDR3 spans 15 residues. The DNA of the CDR3 is TGCGACAGCAGCCAGGGGACCTACAGTGGGACTGAAGCTTTCTTT. Translated, it gives CDSSQGTYSGTEAFF.

The CDR3 spells CASSGPQGINEKLFF. In DNA form, the CDR3 reads TGTGCCAGCAGTGGACCGCAGGGGATTAATGAAAAACTGTTTTTT. The chain has TRBV5-4 and TRBJ1-4, with D possibly TRBD1 on 6 matching bases. V gave up 5 bases and J gave up 4 bases, with 15 bases separating them. There are 15 residues in the CDR3. Per germline, CDR1 SGHNT and CDR2 YYREEE (reference sequence).

This clonotype is categorized as medium-sized. This chain links TRBV20-1 with TRBJ2-5; D is undetermined. V dropped 5 bases and J dropped 1 base, with 11 bases sitting between them. The germline V gene encodes CDR1 DFQATT and CDR2 SNEGSKA (reference sequence). The CDR3 covers 13 residues. The CDR3 bases are TGCAGTGCTCACTTTGGGCGCCAAGAGACCCAGTACTTC. This translates into CSAHFGRQETQYF.

The sample holds a few counts of this clonotype. The chain couples TRBV7-6 to TRBJ2-1; D is ambiguous. CDR3 length: 15 amino acids. Germline V CDR1 and CDR2: SGHVS, FNYEAQ. V dropped 1 base and J dropped 1 base, with 8 bases sitting between them. CDR3 residues: CASSLETASYNEQFF. The CDR3 coding sequence is TGTGCCAGCAGCTTAGAGACGGCGTCCTACAATGAGCAGTTCTTC.

Concerning this clonotype itself: A read error is possible here, since a much larger clone lies one base away. The genes are TRBV6-2 or TRBV6-3 and TRBJ1-1; D is unclear. The germline gives CDR1 MNHEY, CDR2 SVGEGT. V was shortened by 4 bases and J by 8 bases, with 14 bases between the two germline ends. This CDR3 is 13 amino acids long. CDR3 loop: CASSSQLTEEAFF. The CDR3 DNA reads as TGTGCCAGCAGTTCCCAGCTTACCGAAGAAGCTTTCTTT.

This clonotype was detected a few times. The rearrangement uses TRBV5-4 and TRBJ2-1; D unclear. This CDR3 contains 12 residues. The germline V and J ends were trimmed by 2 bases and 7 bases, with 7 bases remaining between them. Germline CDR1 SGHNT, CDR2 YYREEE (reference sequence). In DNA, the CDR3 is TGTGCCAGCAGCTTTACGGGTAATGAGCAGTTCTTC. It codes for CASSFTGNEQFF.

Sample share makes this clonotype medium-sized. V usage is TRBV5-1 and J usage is TRBJ2-1, with D possibly matching TRBD2 (6 bases). This CDR3 is 16 amino acids long. Germline values: CDR1 SGHRS, CDR2 YFSETQ. The ends were cut back, 4 bases at V and 5 bases at J, with 19 bases in the middle. As DNA, the CDR3 is TGCGCCAGCAGCCTGGAGCGGGTTGGGGAGAACAATGAGCAGTTCTTC. It specifies CASSLERVGENNEQFF.

This clonotype is termed large (0.1 to 1%). The chain combines TRBV12-3 or TRBV12-4 with TRBJ2-7; D is ambiguous. The CDR3 is 12 amino acids. Trimming cost V 5 bases and J 4 bases, with 9 bases left between them. CDR3 residues: CASSIGRYEQYF. CDR3 in DNA: TGTGCCAGCAGTATCGGTCGTTACGAGCAGTACTTC.

The chain couples TRBV7-8 to TRBJ2-1, with D possibly matching TRBD2 (6 bases). The germline V and J ends were trimmed by 1 base and 0 bases, with 13 bases remaining between them. Germline loops: CDR1 SGHVS, CDR2 FQNEAQ. The CDR3 spans 17 residues. The CDR3 is CASSLEGGAPSYNEQFF. Here the CDR3 DNA reads TGTGCCAGCAGCTTAGAAGGCGGGGCCCCCTCCTACAATGAGCAGTTCTTC.

By share, this clonotype counts as medium-sized. The chain combines TRBV30 with TRBJ2-3; D perhaps matches TRBD2 (5 bases). V was trimmed by 5 bases and J by 1 base, leaving 7 bases between them. The CDR3 runs to 12 residues. Per germline, CDR1 GTSNPN and CDR2 SVGIG (reference sequence). This CDR3 is CAWGAGTDTQYF. The CDR3 DNA is TGTGCCTGGGGAGCGGGCACAGATACGCAGTATTTT.

By share of the sample, this clonotype is medium-sized (0.01 to 0.1%). The chain carries TRBV5-4 and TRBJ2-3; TRBD2 matches 10 bases. The germline V gene has CDR1 SGHNT and CDR2 YYREEE (reference sequence). The CDR3 totals 15 residues. Unmatched junction bases numbered 4, after V lost 5 bases and J lost 1 base. CDR3 nucleotides: TGTGCCAGCAGGATCACTAGCGGGGGCACAGATACGCAGTATTTT. Its protein is CASRITSGGTDTQYF.

This clonotype is medium-sized (0.01 to 0.1%) within its sample. The V and J genes are TRBV29-1 and TRBJ1-2; the match to TRBD1 covers 9 bases. There are 13 residues in the CDR3. Germline CDR1 SQVTM, CDR2 ANQGSEA. V was pared by 3 bases and J by 5 bases, with 4 bases of the junction left unmatched. CDR3 in DNA: TGCAGCGTTGAGACAGGGGGTAGATATGGCTACACCTTC. Its protein is CSVETGGRYGYTF.

This clonotype was seen at least ten times. V is TRBV5-5 and J is TRBJ2-5; D gene unclear. CDR3 size: 14 residues. Per the germline V gene, CDR1 is SGHKS and CDR2 is YYEKEE (reference sequence). Trimming took off 2 bases at V and 3 bases at J, with 11 bases between the two ends. Here the CDR3 DNA reads TGTGCCAGCAGCTTAGGCCAGATTAAAGAGACCCAGTACTTC. Translating gives CASSLGQIKETQYF.

In its sample, this clonotype is medium-sized. The rearrangement joins TRBV12-3 or TRBV12-4 to TRBJ2-6; D remains unclear. The CDR3 contains 14 residues. Trimming took 5 bases from V and 3 from J, leaving 8 bases between them. The CDR3 DNA is TGTGCCAGCAGTCGGGCCGGTGGGGCCAACGTCCTGACTTTC. Translation: CASSRAGGANVLTF.

By frequency in the sample, this clonotype is medium-sized. The chain links TRBV4-2 to TRBJ2-2, with D maybe TRBD2 (7 bases). Germline loops: CDR1 LGHNA, CDR2 YNFKEQ. CDR3 length equals 17 residues. V shed 1 base and J shed 2 bases, with 14 bases lying between them. This CDR3 is CASSQAGSGGNTGELFF. Written as DNA, the CDR3 is TGTGCCAGCAGCCAAGCAGGTTCGGGGGGCAACACCGGGGAGCTGTTTTTT.

Details on this clonotype: One base away lies a much larger clone, so this may be a sequencing read error. The chain uses TRBV7-3 and TRBJ2-3; D is unclear. The CDR3 sequence is 15 residues long. Germline CDR1 and CDR2: SGHTA and FQGTGA. Trimming took off 1 base at V and 0 bases at J, with 8 bases between the two ends. CDR3 sequence reads: CASSLIVGSTDTQYF. The CDR3 DNA reads TGTGCCAGCAGCTTAATAGTGGGAAGCACAGATACGCAGTATTTT.

With respect to this clonotype: Germline is not matched at one junction end, which may reflect a read error. The V gene is TRBV2, the J gene TRBJ2-3; 12 bases align to TRBD2. This CDR3 comprises 14 residues. In germline, CDR1 is SNHLY, CDR2 FYNNEI. The CDR3 nucleotides read TGTGGCAGCAAACTAGCGGGGGGTGCAGATACGCAGTATTTT. It encodes CGSKLAGGADTQYF.

In this sample, this clonotype is medium-sized. The chain is built from TRBV7-2 and TRBJ2-1; 13 bases agree with TRBD2. This CDR3 contains 19 residues. With V trimmed by 3 bases and J by 12 bases, 20 bases remained unmatched. Germline V CDR1 and CDR2: SGHTA, FQGNSA. The CDR3 DNA reads as TGTGCCAGCAGCTTTTCTGGCGTACTAGCGGGGGGGCGGAGTTCGGGGCAGTTCTTC. Translation gives CASSFSGVLAGGRSSGQFF.

This clonotype counts as medium-sized. The chain recombines TRBV19 with TRBJ2-7, with D unclear. Germline V gene data show CDR1 as LNHDA and CDR2 as SQIVND (reference sequence). The V end was cut by 6 bases, the J end by 3 bases, with 6 bases between. This CDR3 comprises 11 residues. CDR3 in DNA: TGTGCCAGTAGCGACGGCTACGAGCAGTACTTC. Its translation: CASSDGYEQYF.